The 19 T cell receptor beta chains below were found in one sample sequenced in a study of blood T cell repertoires in COVID-19. TCRdb's table, derived via immunoSEQ multiplex PCR, lists solely in-frame clones and lacks some. The sample gives tens of thousands of clones, 88% of which show up once; about a tenth is in the top ten. Source material: PBMCs or T cells enriched from blood (not recorded which). These receptors were collected from a woman in her 40s who had recovered from COVID-19.

The chain has TRBV6-5 and TRBJ1-4; TRBD1 matches 7 bases. The CDR3 contains 15 residues. J lost 4 bases, V lost 2 bases, and 4 bases had no gene match. Germline V gene sequence: CDR1 MNHEY, CDR2 SVGAGI. In nucleotides, the CDR3 is TGTGCCAGCAGTTACACGGGACAGATTAATGAAAAACTGTTTTTT. Protein product: CASSYTGQINEKLFF.

The rearrangement uses TRBV4-1 and TRBJ1-1; a weak D match, TRBD1 (5 bases). The germline V and J ends were trimmed by 2 bases and 5 bases, with 15 bases remaining between them. Looked up from germline, CDR1 is MGHRA and CDR2 is YSYEKL. CDR3 length: 15 amino acids. The CDR3 is CASSQKHGGWTEAFF. The CDR3 DNA sequence: TGCGCCAGCAGCCAAAAGCACGGGGGATGGACTGAAGCTTTCTTT.

The V and J genes are TRBV10-1 and TRBJ1-2, with 8 bases lining up with TRBD1. The germline CDR1 and CDR2 sequences are WNHNN and SYGVQD (reference sequence). The CDR3 contains 14 residues. V dropped 4 bases and J dropped 6; count of bases not matched to a gene: 7. CDR3: CASSAGQGADGYTF. The CDR3 region has the DNA TGCGCCAGCAGTGCCGGACAGGGAGCGGATGGCTACACCTTC.

The DNA of the CDR3 is TGTGCCAGCAGCTTAAGCGGGACTAGCTATACCTACGAGCAGTACTTC. This codes for CASSLSGTSYTYEQYF. The V gene is TRBV11-1, the J gene TRBJ2-7; 9 nucleotides align to TRBD2. Germline CDR1 SGHAT, CDR2 FQDESV (reference sequence). V lost 2 bases, J lost 2 bases, and 7 bases stayed unmatched. The CDR3 contains 16 residues.

Turning to this clone: Relative to the germline gene, one junction end is altered; a read error may explain this. V and J are TRBV5-1 and TRBJ2-2; 9 bases map to TRBD2. Germline CDR1 reads SGHRS; CDR2 reads YFSETQ. CDR3 length: 15 residues. Written as DNA, the CDR3 is TGCGCCAGCAGATTGGATAGCGGGGGAACCGGGGAGCTGTTTTTT. Encoded protein: CASRLDSGGTGELFF.

The chain recombines TRBV19 with TRBJ2-7, with TRBD1 identical over 9 bases. This CDR3 is built from 16 residues. Germline-derived CDR1 and CDR2 are LNHDA and SQIVND (reference sequence). J lost 3 bases, V lost 5 bases, and 11 bases had no gene match. CDR3 sequence (DNA): TGTGCCAGTAGTGGGGGACAGGGCCGGTTTCGCTACGAGCAGTACTTC. Protein product: CASSGGQGRFRYEQYF.

The chain couples TRBV10-3 to TRBJ2-5; 10 nucleotides agree with TRBD2. This CDR3 has 14 residues. Germline V CDR1 and CDR2: ENHRY, SYGVKD. V lost 10 bases, J lost 3 bases, and 8 bases stayed unmatched. The CDR3 sequence: CATGPAGGKETQYF. In DNA form, the CDR3 reads TGTGCCACCGGACCAGCGGGGGGGAAAGAGACCCAGTACTTC.

The genes are TRBV6-5 and TRBJ2-3; D not resolved. V shed 2 bases and J shed 2 bases, with 14 bases lying between them. Germline lookup yields CDR1 MNHEY and CDR2 SVGAGI. The CDR3 is 16 residues long. The DNA of the CDR3 is TGTGCCAGCAGTTACGATCTTTACAGACCCACAGATACGCAGTATTTT. Protein sequence: CASSYDLYRPTDTQYF.

The gene calls are TRBV11-2 and TRBJ2-5, with a tentative D call TRBD2 (7 bases). Germline CDR1 SGHAT, CDR2 FQNNGV. Trimming shortened V by 1 base and J by 5 bases, and 11 bases separated the two germline ends. This CDR3 has 14 residues. The CDR3 region is CASSLAGGRETQYF. As DNA, the CDR3 is TGTGCCAGCAGCTTAGCGGGGGGCCGGGAGACCCAGTACTTC.

This chain links TRBV3-1 (or the pseudogene TRBV3-2) with TRBJ1-2, with 8 positions matching TRBD1. Germline CDR1 is LGHDT and CDR2 is YNNKEL (reference sequence). This CDR3 is 15 amino acids long. J gave up 8 bases and V 5 bases, and 13 bases lay outside the gene matches. CDR3 coding DNA: TGTGCCAGCAGCTTAACCTCCGGGACAGGAGACGGCTACACCTTC. It translates to CASSLTSGTGDGYTF.

This clone was picked up one time. The gene calls are TRBV11-2 and TRBJ2-2, with 9 nucleotides matching TRBD1. There are 15 residues in the CDR3. With 3 bases clipped from V and 7 bases from J, the junction kept 6 bases outside the gene matches. CDR1 SGHAT and CDR2 FQNNGV come from the germline V gene. For the CDR3, the DNA is TGTGCCAGCAGCTTTTTACAGGGGGCGGGCGGGGAGCTGTTTTTT. It is translated as CASSFLQGAGGELFF.

The chain is built from TRBV9 and TRBJ2-7; possibly TRBD2 for D (6 bases). Trimming cost V 3 bases and J 7 bases, with 17 bases left between them. This CDR3 region has 14 residues. The germline CDR1 and CDR2 sequences are SGDLS and YYNGEE. The CDR3 loop is CASSGRGSSLEQYF. In DNA form, the CDR3 reads TGTGCCAGCAGCGGCCGGGGGTCTTCCCTTGAGCAGTACTTC.

V usage is TRBV5-4 and J usage is TRBJ1-4; no reliable D call. Germline values: CDR1 SGHNT, CDR2 YYREEE (reference sequence). This CDR3 is built from 14 residues. The V end was cut by 4 bases, the J end by 6 bases, with 13 bases between. The CDR3 sequence is CASSPAGRDEKLFF. The CDR3, as DNA: TGTGCCAGCAGCCCCGCGGGGAGGGATGAAAAACTGTTTTTT. The whole variable domain, remainder taken from reference TRBV5-4 and TRBJ1-4, is ETGVTQSPTHLIKTRGQQVTLRCSSQSGHNTVSWYQQALGQGPQFIFQYYREEENGRGNFPPRFSGLQFPNYSSELNVNALELDDSALYLCASSPAGRDEKLFFGSGTQLSVL.

This sequence joins TRBV2 and TRBJ1-2, with 7 nucleotides matching TRBD1. CDR3 length: 15 amino acids. Germline V gene data show CDR1 as SNHLY and CDR2 as FYNNEI. The V and J ends lost 5 bases and 2 bases, in that order; junction bases with no gene match: 8. The CDR3 region is CASSPNRGANYGYTF. Written as DNA, the CDR3 is TGTGCCAGCAGTCCAAACAGGGGTGCCAACTATGGCTACACCTTC.

The rearrangement uses TRBV20-1 and TRBJ2-6, with no clear D. This CDR3 has 16 amino acids. Germline lookup yields CDR1 DFQATT and CDR2 SNEGSKA (reference sequence). V dropped 3 bases and J dropped 2 bases, with 14 bases sitting between them. The CDR3 region is CSASRRVVTGANVLTF. The DNA for the CDR3 is TGCAGTGCTAGTCGTCGGGTGGTAACTGGGGCCAACGTCCTGACTTTC.

This CDR3 is CASSTTSGGAYNEQFF. The CDR3 bases are TGTGCCAGCAGCACAACTAGCGGGGGGGCGTACAATGAGCAGTTCTTC. This chain uses TRBV5-4 with TRBJ2-1, with TRBD2 matching over 13 bases. Trimming at V came to 4 bases and at J to 4 bases, leaving 5 bases not matched to a gene. The V gene's germline CDR1 is SGHNT and CDR2 YYREEE (reference sequence). The CDR3 totals 16 residues.

The chain has TRBV5-1 and TRBJ2-3; 9 bases align to TRBD1. J gave up 1 base and V 6 bases, and 6 bases lay outside the gene matches. The CDR3 has 15 residues. Germline CDR1 is SGHRS and CDR2 is YFSETQ. The CDR3 sequence is CASIPGQGGTDTQYF. DNA of the CDR3: TGCGCCAGCATCCCGGGACAGGGAGGCACAGATACGCAGTATTTT. Supplemented by reference TRBV5-1 and TRBJ2-3, the full variable domain reads KAGVTQTPRYLIKTRGQQVTLSCSPISGHRSVSWYQQTPGQGLQFLFEYFSETQRNKGNFPGRFSGRQFSNSRSEMNVSTLELGDSALYLCASIPGQGGTDTQYFGPGTRLTVL.

This clone was counted a few times. This rearrangement joins TRBV5-1 to TRBJ2-7; 9 bases are a match to TRBD2. Germline V gene sequence: CDR1 SGHRS, CDR2 YFSETQ. V lost 7 bases and J lost 4; bases outside the gene matches: 12. CDR3 size: 15 residues. The CDR3 DNA is TGCGCCAGCCGCCCTGGTCCGGGACTAGCTTACGAGCAGTACTTC. Its protein is CASRPGPGLAYEQYF.

V usage is TRBV7-9 and J usage is TRBJ2-1, with D possibly being TRBD2 (6 bases). The germline V gene encodes CDR1 SEHNR and CDR2 FQNEAQ (reference sequence). Trimming stripped 8 bases from V and 0 bases from J, with 14 bases between. This CDR3 region has 15 residues. The CDR3 bases are TGTGCCAGCCGGACTGACGGGAGCTCCTACAATGAGCAGTTCTTC. It encodes CASRTDGSSYNEQFF.